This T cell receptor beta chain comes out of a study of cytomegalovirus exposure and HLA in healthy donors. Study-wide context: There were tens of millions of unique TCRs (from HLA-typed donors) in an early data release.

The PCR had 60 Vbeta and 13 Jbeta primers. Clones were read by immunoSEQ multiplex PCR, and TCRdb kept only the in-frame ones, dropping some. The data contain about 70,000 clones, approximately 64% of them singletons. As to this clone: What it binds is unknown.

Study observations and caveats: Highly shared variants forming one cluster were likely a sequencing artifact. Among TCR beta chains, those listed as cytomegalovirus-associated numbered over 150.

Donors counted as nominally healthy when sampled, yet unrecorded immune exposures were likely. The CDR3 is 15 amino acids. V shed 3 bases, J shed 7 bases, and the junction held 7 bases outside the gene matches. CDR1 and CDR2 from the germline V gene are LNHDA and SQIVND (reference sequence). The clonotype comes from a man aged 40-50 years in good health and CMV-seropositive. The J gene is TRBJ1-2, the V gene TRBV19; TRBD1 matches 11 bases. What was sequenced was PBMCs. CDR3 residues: CASSIDRDRGVGYTF. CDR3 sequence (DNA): TGTGCCAGTAGTATCGACCGGGACAGGGGGGTTGGCTACACCTTC.